What follows describes a single T cell receptor (beta chain). This CDR3 has 15 amino acids. Germline V gene data show CDR1 as SGHRS and CDR2 as YFSETQ. V lost 4 bases to trimming and J lost 4 bases; unmatched junction nucleotides: 9. Using immunoSEQ multiplex PCR, the repertoire was profiled, and TCRdb retains in-frame clones only, with some absent. The top ten hold under 2.5% of the sample, which has tens of thousands of clones, 70% to 90% seen once. This entry belongs to a study of control samples from healthy donors and cancer patients. The source is a woman in her sixties or seventies with head and neck cancer. The V gene is TRBV5-1, the J gene TRBJ2-7; 9 positions agree with TRBD2. Sequencing was done on a sample of PBMCs. CDR3 nucleotides: TGCGCCAGCAGCATAGCCTTGGGACTAGCATACGAGCAGTACTTC. It yields the protein CASSIALGLAYEQYF.